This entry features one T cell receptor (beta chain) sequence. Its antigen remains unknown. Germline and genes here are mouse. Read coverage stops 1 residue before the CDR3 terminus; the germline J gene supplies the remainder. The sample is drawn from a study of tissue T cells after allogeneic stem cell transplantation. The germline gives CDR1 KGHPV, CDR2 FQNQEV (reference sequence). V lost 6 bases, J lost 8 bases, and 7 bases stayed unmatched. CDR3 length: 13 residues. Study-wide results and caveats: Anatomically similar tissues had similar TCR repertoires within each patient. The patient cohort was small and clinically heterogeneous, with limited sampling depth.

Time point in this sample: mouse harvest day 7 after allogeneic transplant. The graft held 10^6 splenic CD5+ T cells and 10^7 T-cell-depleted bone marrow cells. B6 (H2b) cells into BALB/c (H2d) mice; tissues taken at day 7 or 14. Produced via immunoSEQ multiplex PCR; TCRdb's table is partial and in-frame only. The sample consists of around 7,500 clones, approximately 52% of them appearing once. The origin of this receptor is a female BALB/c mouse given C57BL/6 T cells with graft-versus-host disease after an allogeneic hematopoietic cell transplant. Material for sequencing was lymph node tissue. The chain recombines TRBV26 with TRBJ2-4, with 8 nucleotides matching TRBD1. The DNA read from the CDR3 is TGTGCCAGCAGACACGACAGGGGCGGCACCTTGTAC. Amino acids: CASRHDRGGTLY. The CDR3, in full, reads CASRHDRGGTLYF.